This record covers a single T cell receptor beta chain. The data belong to a study of blood T cell repertoires in COVID-19. The CDR3 is 14 residues long. V lost 4 bases and J lost 2, with 12 bases in between. Germline V gene sequence: CDR1 SGHRS, CDR2 YFSETQ. Measured with immunoSEQ multiplex PCR; TCRdb has only the in-frame clones, and not every one. The repertoire consists of over 130,000 clones, with about four fifths occurring once and the leading ten covering roughly 2.2%. V and J are TRBV5-1 and TRBJ2-5; TRBD1 is a possible D gene (5 bases). This clonotype was obtained from a man between 70 and 80 years old with acute or convalescent COVID-19. Material for sequencing was peripheral blood. CDR3 DNA: TGCGCCAGCAGCACCTTTGGGGCTCAAGAGACCCAGTACTTC. Protein: CASSTFGAQETQYF.